The clone carrying this T cell receptor beta chain showed up just a few times. Researchers prepared the TCRbeta library using unique molecular identifiers, the study reports. Via MiXCR, TCRdb re-called the PCR reads, giving one row per CDR3 protein. This sample yields 490,000 or so distinct CDR3 sequences, of which about an eighth are seen a single time; around 5.6% belongs to the top ten. V shed 4 bases and J 0 bases; nucleotides not matched to a gene: 5. The CDR3 runs 17 residues. The germline V gene has CDR1 KGHSH and CDR2 LQKENI. This record belongs to a study of T-cell reconstitution after alpha-beta-depleted transplantation in children.

The source of this sequence is a human donor who donated a stem cell graft to a child with combined immunodeficiency. This chain uses TRBV18 with TRBJ2-6, with 8 bases matching TRBD1. The sample here was PBMCs from the stem cell graft donor, taken from the stem cell graft. Here the CDR3 reads CASSQGQGNSGANVLTF. Written as DNA, the CDR3 is TGTGCCAGCTCACAAGGACAGGGCAACTCTGGGGCCAACGTCCTGACTTTC.